A selection of T cell receptor beta chains follows, all from one sample in a study of blood T cell repertoires in COVID-19. Libraries were prepared by immunoSEQ multiplex PCR; TCRdb keeps only in-frame clonotypes and omits some of them. Counted here are some 220,000 clones, around three quarters occurring once; the ten biggest clones make up 5.5% to 8.5%. The sequenced sample was peripheral blood. The receptors derive from a woman in her 70s with acute or convalescent COVID-19. The CDR3 runs from the conserved cysteine through the conserved F or W. D genes are given only for firm matches. Rows may omit the clone size; those that give it use once, few, many or a size class.

v_gene,abundance,d_gene,j_gene,CDR3aa,CDR3nt
TRBV12-5,few,NA,TRBJ1-1,CASGTANRRGGEAFF,TGTGCTAGTGGTACGGCAAATAGGAGGGGAGGTGAAGCTTTCTTT
TRBV2,NA,TRBD1,TRBJ1-2,CASSEPGTGGYGYTF,TGTGCCAGCAGTGAACCCGGGACAGGGGGCTATGGCTACACCTTC
TRBV18,NA,TRBD1,TRBJ1-1,CASSPQTGMNTEAFF,TGTGCCAGCTCTCCACAGACAGGGATGAACACTGAAGCTTTCTTT
TRBV5-1,NA,NA,TRBJ1-4,CASSLAQLTNEKLFF,TGCGCCAGCAGCTTGGCCCAGTTAACTAATGAAAAACTGTTTTTT
TRBV5-1,NA,NA,TRBJ1-1,CASSFAGNTEAFF,TGCGCCAGCAGCTTCGCGGGGAACACTGAAGCTTTCTTT
TRBV9,NA,NA,TRBJ1-2,CASSVEAGYGYTF,TGTGCCAGCAGCGTAGAGGCGGGCTATGGCTACACCTTC
TRBV11-2,NA,TRBD2,TRBJ2-3,CASSLGTSGGRRTDTQYF,TGTGCCAGCAGCTTGGGGACTAGCGGGGGCCGGCGCACAGATACGCAGTATTTT
TRBV7-2,few,NA,TRBJ2-7,CASSFLAVSSYEQYF,TGTGCCAGCAGCTTCTTAGCGGTCAGCTCCTACGAGCAGTACTTC
TRBV7-8,NA,NA,TRBJ2-5,CASSLEEGRETQYF,TGTGCCAGCAGCTTAGAGGAGGGGAGGGAGACCCAGTACTTC
TRBV13,NA,TRBD2,TRBJ2-5,CASRSGGAGGETQYF,TGTGCCAGCAGGAGCGGGGGGGCCGGGGGTGAGACCCAGTACTTC
TRBV6-2/TRBV6-3,NA,TRBD1,TRBJ1-5,CASSWTGGNNQPQHF,TGTGCCAGCAGCTGGACAGGGGGTAACAATCAGCCCCAGCATTTT
TRBV10-3,NA,NA,TRBJ2-2,CATSGGSGNTGELFF,TGTGCCACCAGTGGTGGAAGCGGCAACACCGGGGAGCTGTTTTTT
TRBV7-9,NA,TRBD1,TRBJ1-2,CASSRHRDREGYGYTF,TGTGCCAGCAGCAGACACCGGGACAGGGAAGGCTATGGCTACACCTTC
TRBV5-5,NA,TRBD1,TRBJ1-5,CASSRTGDQPQHF,TGTGCCAGCAGCCGGACAGGGGATCAGCCCCAGCATTTT
TRBV7-9,NA,TRBD1,TRBJ2-3,CASSLGGTDTDTQYF,TGTGCCAGCAGCTTAGGGGGGACAGACACAGATACGCAGTATTTT
TRBV4-1,NA,NA,TRBJ2-6,CASSQDPPSAGANVLTF,TGCGCCAGCAGCCAAGATCCTCCCTCTGCTGGGGCCAACGTCCTGACTTTC
TRBV7-9,once,TRBD2,TRBJ2-7,CASSHTQGAGEQYF,TGTGCCAGCAGCCATACCCAGGGAGCGGGGGAGCAGTACTTC
TRBV10-2,NA,NA,TRBJ2-1,CASSDVLQDKVGEQFF,TGCGCCAGCAGTGACGTACTCCAAGACAAAGTTGGTGAGCAGTTCTTC
TRBV3-1/TRBV3-2,once,NA,TRBJ1-2,CASSSQGSGGYTF,TGTGCCAGCAGCTCACAGGGATCGGGTGGCTACACCTTC
TRBV10-2,once,NA,TRBJ1-5,CASSENSPGNQPQHF,TGCGCCAGCAGTGAAAACAGCCCAGGGAATCAGCCCCAGCATTTT
TRBV3-1/TRBV3-2,NA,NA,TRBJ2-5,CASSQVSEKTQYF,TGTGCCAGCAGCCAAGTTTCCGAGAAGACCCAGTACTTC
TRBV5-1,few,NA,TRBJ1-1,CASSLGASTEAFF,TGCGCCAGCAGCTTGGGGGCCAGCACTGAAGCTTTCTTT
TRBV7-6,NA,TRBD1,TRBJ2-7,CASSPRGQGLTYEQYF,TGTGCCAGCAGTCCTAGGGGACAGGGGCTAACCTACGAGCAGTACTTC
TRBV5-1,NA,NA,TRBJ1-1,CASSLEPGGVTEAFF,TGCGCCAGCAGCTTGGAACCCGGCGGGGTCACTGAAGCTTTCTTT
TRBV7-9,NA,NA,TRBJ2-3,CASSLLALGFTDTQYF,TGTGCCAGCAGCTTACTAGCGTTAGGATTCACAGATACGCAGTATTTT
TRBV6-5,NA,TRBD1,TRBJ1-2,CASTGQGSYGYTF,TGTGCCAGCACGGGACAGGGCAGCTATGGCTACACCTTC
TRBV18,few,NA,TRBJ2-7,CASSPGRDEQYF,TGTGCCAGCTCACCGGGCAGGGACGAGCAGTACTTC